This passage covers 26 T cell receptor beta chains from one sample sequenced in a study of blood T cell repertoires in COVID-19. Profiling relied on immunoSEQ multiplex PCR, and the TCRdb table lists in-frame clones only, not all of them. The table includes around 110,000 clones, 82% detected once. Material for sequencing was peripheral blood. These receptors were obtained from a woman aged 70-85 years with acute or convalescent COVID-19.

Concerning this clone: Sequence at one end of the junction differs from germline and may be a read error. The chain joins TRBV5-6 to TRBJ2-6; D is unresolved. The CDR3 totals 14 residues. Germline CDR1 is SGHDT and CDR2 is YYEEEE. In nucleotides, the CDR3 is TGCGCCAGCAGCTCCAAATCTGGGGCCAACGTCCTGACTTTC. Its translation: CASSSKSGANVLTF. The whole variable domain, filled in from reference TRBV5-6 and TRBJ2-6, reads DAGVTQSPTHLIKTRGQQVTLRCSPKSGHDTVSWYQQALGQGPQFIFQYYEEEERQRGNFPDRFSGHQFPNYSSELNVNALLLGDSALYLCASSSKSGANVLTFGAGSRLTVL.

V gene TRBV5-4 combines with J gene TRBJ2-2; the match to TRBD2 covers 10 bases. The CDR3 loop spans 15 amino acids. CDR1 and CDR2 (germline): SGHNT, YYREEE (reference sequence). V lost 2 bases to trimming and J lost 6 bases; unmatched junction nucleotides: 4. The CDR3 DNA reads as TGTGCCAGCAGCTTTCGGCTAGCGGGGGCCGGGGAGCTGTTTTTT. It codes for CASSFRLAGAGELFF.

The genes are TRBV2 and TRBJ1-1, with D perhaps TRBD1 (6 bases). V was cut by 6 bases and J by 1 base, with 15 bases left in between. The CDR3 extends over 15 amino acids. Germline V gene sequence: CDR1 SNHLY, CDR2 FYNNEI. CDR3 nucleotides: TGTGCCAGCAGGACTCAGGGGATCCCGAACACTGAAGCTTTCTTT. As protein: CASRTQGIPNTEAFF.

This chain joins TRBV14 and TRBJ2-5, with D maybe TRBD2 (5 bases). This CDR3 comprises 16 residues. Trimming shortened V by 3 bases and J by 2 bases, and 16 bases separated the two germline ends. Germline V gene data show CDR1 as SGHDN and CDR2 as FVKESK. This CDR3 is CASSQRVGWRQETQYF. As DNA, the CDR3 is TGTGCCAGCAGCCAGAGGGTGGGGTGGAGGCAAGAGACCCAGTACTTC.

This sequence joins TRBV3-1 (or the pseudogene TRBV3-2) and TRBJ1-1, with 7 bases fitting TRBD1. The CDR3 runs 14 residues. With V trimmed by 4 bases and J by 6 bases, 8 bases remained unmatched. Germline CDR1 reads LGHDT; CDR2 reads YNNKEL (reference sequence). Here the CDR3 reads CASSLQGEGAEAFF. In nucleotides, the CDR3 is TGTGCCAGCAGCCTGCAGGGGGAAGGGGCTGAAGCTTTCTTT.

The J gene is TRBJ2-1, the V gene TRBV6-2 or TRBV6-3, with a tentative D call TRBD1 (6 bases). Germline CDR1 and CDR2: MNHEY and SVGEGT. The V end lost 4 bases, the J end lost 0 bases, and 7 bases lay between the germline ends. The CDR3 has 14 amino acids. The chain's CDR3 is CASSWTDSYNEQFF. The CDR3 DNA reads TGTGCCAGCAGTTGGACAGACTCCTACAATGAGCAGTTCTTC.

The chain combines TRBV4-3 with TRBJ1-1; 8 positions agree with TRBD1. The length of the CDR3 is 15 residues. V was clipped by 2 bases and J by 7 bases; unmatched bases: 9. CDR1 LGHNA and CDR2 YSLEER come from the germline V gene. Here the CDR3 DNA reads TGCGCCAGCAGCCAAATTGGGCAGGGGGCCGATGAAGCTTTCTTT. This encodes CASSQIGQGADEAFF.

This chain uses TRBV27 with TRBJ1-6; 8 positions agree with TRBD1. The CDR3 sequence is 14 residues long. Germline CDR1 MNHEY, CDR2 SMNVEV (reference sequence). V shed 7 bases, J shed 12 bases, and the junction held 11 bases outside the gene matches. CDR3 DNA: TGTGCCAGCACCTCCCATGCAGGGGGCGAACCCCTCCACTTT. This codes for CASTSHAGGEPLHF.

The CDR3 bases are TGTGCCAGCAGCGTCCAGGGGGCAAGTACCGGGGAGCTGTTTTTT. Amino acids: CASSVQGASTGELFF. The V gene is TRBV9, the J gene TRBJ2-2, with TRBD1 identical over 8 bases. The ends lost 2 bases at V and 5 bases at J; junction bases unmatched: 5. The germline V gene has CDR1 SGDLS and CDR2 YYNGEE. CDR3 length equals 15 residues.

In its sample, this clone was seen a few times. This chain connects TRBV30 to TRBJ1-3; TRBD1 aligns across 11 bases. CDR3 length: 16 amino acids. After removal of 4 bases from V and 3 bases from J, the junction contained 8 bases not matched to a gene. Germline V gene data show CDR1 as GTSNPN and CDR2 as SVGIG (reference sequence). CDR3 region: CAWTSGTGGSGNTIYF. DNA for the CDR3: TGTGCCTGGACGTCCGGGACAGGGGGAAGTGGAAACACCATATATTTT.

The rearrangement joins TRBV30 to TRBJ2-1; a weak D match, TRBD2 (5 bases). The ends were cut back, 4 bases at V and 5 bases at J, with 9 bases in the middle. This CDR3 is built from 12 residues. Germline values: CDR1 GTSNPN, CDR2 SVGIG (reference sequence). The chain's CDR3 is CAWIKGDNEQFF. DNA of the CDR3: TGTGCCTGGATAAAGGGAGACAATGAGCAGTTCTTC.

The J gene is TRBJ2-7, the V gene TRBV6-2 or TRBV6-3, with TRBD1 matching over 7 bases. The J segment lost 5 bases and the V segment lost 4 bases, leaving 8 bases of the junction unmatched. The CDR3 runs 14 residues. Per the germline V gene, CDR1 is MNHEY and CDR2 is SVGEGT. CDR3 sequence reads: CASSFPGTVNEQYV. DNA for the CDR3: TGTGCCAGCAGTTTTCCCGGGACAGTCAACGAGCAGTACGTC.

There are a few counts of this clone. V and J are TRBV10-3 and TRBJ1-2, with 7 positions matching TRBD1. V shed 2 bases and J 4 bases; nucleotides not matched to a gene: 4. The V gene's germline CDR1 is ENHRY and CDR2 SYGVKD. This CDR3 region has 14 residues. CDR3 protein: CAISETGQTYGYTF. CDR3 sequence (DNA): TGTGCCATCAGTGAGACGGGACAGACCTATGGCTACACCTTC.

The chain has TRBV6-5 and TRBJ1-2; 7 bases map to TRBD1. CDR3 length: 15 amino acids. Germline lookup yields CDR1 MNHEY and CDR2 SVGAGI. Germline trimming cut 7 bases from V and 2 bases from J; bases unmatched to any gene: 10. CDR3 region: CASTVNWDRNYGYTF. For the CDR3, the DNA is TGTGCCAGCACCGTGAACTGGGACAGAAACTATGGCTACACCTTC.

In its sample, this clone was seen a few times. The DNA for the CDR3 is TGCAGTGCTAGTCATCCAGACTTCGCGGCCTACGAGCAGTACTTC. This codes for CSASHPDFAAYEQYF. The V gene is TRBV20-1, the J gene TRBJ2-7; D is undetermined. Trimming cost V 3 bases and J 2 bases, with 17 bases left between them. The CDR3 sequence is 15 residues long. The V gene's germline CDR1 is DFQATT and CDR2 SNEGSKA (reference sequence).

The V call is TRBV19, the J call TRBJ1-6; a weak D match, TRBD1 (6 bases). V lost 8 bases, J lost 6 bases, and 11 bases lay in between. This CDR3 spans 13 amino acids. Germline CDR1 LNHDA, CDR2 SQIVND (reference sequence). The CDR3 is CASGGAGNSPLHF. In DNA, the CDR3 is TGTGCCAGTGGGGGCGCGGGTAATTCACCCCTCCACTTT.

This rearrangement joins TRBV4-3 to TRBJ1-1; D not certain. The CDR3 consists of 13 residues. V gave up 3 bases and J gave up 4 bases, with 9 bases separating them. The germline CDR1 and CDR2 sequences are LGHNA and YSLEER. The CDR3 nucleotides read TGCGCCAGCAGCCACTCCCGGGGCACTGAAGCTTTCTTT. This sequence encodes CASSHSRGTEAFF.

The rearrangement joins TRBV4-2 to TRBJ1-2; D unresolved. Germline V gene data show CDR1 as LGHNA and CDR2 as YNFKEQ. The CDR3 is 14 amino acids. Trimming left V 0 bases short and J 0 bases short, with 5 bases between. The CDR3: CASSQDLTNYGYTF. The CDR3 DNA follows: TGTGCCAGCAGCCAAGATTTAACTAACTATGGCTACACCTTC.

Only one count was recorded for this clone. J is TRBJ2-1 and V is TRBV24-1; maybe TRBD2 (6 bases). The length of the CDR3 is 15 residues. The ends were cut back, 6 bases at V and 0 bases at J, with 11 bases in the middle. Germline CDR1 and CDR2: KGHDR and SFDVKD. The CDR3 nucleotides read TGTGCCACCAGTACCGACGGGAGCTCCTACAATGAGCAGTTCTTC. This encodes CATSTDGSSYNEQFF.

The CDR3 here is CASSQDSGGGETQYF. CDR3 nucleotide sequence: TGTGCCAGCAGCCAAGATAGCGGGGGGGGAGAGACCCAGTACTTC. The chain combines TRBV4-2 with TRBJ2-5; 11 bases align to TRBD2. This CDR3 is built from 15 residues. The germline CDR1 and CDR2 sequences are LGHNA and YNFKEQ. V gave up 0 bases and J gave up 4 bases; unmatched junction bases: 1.

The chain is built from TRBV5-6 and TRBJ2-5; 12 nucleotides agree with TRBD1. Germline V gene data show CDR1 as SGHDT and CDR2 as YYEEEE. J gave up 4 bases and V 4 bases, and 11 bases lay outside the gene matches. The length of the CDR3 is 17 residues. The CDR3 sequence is CASSRDRGRHLGETQYF. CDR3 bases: TGTGCCAGCAGCCGGGACAGGGGGCGCCATCTGGGAGAGACCCAGTACTTC.

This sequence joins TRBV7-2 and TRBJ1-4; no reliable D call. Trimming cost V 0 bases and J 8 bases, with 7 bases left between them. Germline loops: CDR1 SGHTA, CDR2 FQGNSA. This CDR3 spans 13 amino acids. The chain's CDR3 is CASSLAYGEKLFF. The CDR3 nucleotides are TGTGCCAGCAGCTTAGCTTACGGGGAAAAACTGTTTTTT.

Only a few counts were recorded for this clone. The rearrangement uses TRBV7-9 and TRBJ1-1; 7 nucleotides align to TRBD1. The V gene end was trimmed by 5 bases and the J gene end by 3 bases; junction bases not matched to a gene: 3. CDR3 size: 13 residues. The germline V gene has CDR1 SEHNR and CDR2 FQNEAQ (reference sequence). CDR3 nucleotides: TGTGCCAGCAGCCCGGGACAGTACACTGAAGCTTTCTTT. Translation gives CASSPGQYTEAFF.

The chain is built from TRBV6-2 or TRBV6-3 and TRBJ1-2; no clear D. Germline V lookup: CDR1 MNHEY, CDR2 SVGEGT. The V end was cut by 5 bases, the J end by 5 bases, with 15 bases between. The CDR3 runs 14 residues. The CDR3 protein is CASSAADVPYGYTF. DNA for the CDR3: TGTGCCAGCAGTGCCGCGGATGTACCTTATGGCTACACCTTC.

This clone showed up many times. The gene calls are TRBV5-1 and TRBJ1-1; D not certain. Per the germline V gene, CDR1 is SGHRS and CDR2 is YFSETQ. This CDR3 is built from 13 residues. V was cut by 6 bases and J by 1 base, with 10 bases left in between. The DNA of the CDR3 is TGCGCCAGCACCTCAGCAGGGAACACTGAAGCTTTCTTT. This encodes CASTSAGNTEAFF.

DNA of the CDR3: TGTGCCAGCAGTGAGTGGCAGGGGCAAGAGACCCAGTACTTC. It is translated as CASSEWQGQETQYF. The chain carries TRBV2 and TRBJ2-5; weak D call: TRBD1 (6 bases). Per germline, CDR1 SNHLY and CDR2 FYNNEI. The V end lost 3 bases, the J end lost 2 bases, and 10 bases lay between the germline ends. The CDR3 consists of 14 residues.